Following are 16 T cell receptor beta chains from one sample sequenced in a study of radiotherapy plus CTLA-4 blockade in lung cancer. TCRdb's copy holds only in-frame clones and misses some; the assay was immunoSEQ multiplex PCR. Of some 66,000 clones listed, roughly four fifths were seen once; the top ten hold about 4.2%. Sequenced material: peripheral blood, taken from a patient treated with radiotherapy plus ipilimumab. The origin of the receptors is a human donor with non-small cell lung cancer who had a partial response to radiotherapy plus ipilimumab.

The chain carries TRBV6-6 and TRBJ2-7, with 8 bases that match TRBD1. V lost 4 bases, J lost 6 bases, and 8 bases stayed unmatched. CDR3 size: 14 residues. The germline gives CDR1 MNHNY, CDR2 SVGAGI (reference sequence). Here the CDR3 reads CASSSRQGNIEQYF. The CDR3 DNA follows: TGTGCCAGCAGTTCGAGACAGGGGAATATCGAGCAGTACTTC.

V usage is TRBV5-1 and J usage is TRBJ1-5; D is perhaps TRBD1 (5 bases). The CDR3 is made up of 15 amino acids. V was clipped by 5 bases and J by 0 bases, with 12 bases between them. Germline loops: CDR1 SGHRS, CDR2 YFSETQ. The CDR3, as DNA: TGCGCCAGCAGACCAGACAGCAATAGCAATCAGCCCCAGCATTTT. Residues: CASRPDSNSNQPQHF.

Written as DNA, the CDR3 is TGTGCCAGCAGCCCGTTAGGGAGGGCTTCCTACGAGCAGTACTTC. Translation: CASSPLGRASYEQYF. This chain connects TRBV6-5 to TRBJ2-7; 7 bases agree with TRBD2. With 6 bases clipped from V and 1 base from J, the junction kept 9 bases outside the gene matches. The CDR3 runs 15 residues. Per germline, CDR1 MNHEY and CDR2 SVGAGI.

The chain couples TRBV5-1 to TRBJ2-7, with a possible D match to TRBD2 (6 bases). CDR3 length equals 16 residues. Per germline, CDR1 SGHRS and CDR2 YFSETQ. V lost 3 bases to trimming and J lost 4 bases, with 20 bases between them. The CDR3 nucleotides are TGCGCCAGCAGCTCGGGGAACCTGAGGGGAGGTTACGAGCAGTACTTC. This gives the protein CASSSGNLRGGYEQYF. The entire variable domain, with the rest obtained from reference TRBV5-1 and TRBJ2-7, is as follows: KAGVTQTPRYLIKTRGQQVTLSCSPISGHRSVSWYQQTPGQGLQFLFEYFSETQRNKGNFPGRFSGRQFSNSRSEMNVSTLELGDSALYLCASSSGNLRGGYEQYFGPGTRLTVT.

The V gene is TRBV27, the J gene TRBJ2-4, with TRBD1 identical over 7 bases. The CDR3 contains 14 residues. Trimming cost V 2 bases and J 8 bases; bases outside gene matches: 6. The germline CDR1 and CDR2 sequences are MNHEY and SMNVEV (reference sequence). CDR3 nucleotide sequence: TGTGCCAGCAGTTTACGTGACAGGGAAGACATTCAGTACTTC. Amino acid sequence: CASSLRDREDIQYF.

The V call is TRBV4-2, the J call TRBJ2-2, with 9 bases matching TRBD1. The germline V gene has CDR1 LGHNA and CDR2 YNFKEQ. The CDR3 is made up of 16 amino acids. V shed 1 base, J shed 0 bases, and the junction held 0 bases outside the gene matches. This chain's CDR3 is CASSQGQGANTGELFF. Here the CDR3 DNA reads TGTGCCAGCAGCCAAGGACAGGGGGCGAACACCGGGGAGCTGTTTTTT.

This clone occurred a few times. The DNA for the CDR3 is TGTGCCAGCAGCCCTCGCCAGGGGGCCGGGGAGCTGTTTTTT. Translated, it gives CASSPRQGAGELFF. The rearrangement joins TRBV9 to TRBJ2-2, with TRBD1 identical over 7 bases. CDR1 is SGDLS and CDR2 is YYNGEE in the germline V gene. Trimming removed 4 bases from V and 6 bases from J; junction bases left unmatched: 6. CDR3 length equals 14 residues. The full variable domain, rest sourced from reference TRBV9 and TRBJ2-2, is DSGVTQTPKHLITATGQRVTLRCSPRSGDLSVYWYQQSLDQGLQFLIQYYNGEERAKGNILERFSAQQFPDLHSELNLSSLELGDSALYFCASSPRQGAGELFFGEGSRLTVL.

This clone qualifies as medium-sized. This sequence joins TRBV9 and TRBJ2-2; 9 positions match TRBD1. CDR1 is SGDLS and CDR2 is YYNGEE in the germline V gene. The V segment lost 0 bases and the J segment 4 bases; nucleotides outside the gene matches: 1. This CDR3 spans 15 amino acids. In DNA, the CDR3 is TGTGCCAGCAGCGTAGAGACAGGGGGCACCGGGGAGCTGTTTTTT. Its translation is CASSVETGGTGELFF.

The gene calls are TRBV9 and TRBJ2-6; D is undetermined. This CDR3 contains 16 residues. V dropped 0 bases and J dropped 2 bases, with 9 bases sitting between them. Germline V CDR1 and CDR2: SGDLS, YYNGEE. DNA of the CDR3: TGTGCCAGCAGCGTAGGGGCAGGAACTGGGGCCAACGTCCTGACTTTC. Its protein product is CASSVGAGTGANVLTF.

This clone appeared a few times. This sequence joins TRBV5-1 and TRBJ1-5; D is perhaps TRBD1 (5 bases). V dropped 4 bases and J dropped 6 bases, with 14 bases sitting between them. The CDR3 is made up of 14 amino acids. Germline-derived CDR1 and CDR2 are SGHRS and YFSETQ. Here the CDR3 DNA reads TGCGCCAGCAGCACAATGGGGGGTGGTCAGCCCCAGCATTTT. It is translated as CASSTMGGGQPQHF.

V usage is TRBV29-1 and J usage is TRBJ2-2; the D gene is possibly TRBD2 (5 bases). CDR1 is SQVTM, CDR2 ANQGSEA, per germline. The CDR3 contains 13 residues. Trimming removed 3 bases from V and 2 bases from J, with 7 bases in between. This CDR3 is CSVDTSNTGELFF. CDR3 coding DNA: TGCAGCGTTGACACTAGTAACACCGGGGAGCTGTTTTTT.

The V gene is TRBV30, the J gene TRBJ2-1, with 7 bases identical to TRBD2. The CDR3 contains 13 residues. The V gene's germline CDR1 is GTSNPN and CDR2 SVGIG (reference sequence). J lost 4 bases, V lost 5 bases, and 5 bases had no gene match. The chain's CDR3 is CAWRLAVYNEQFF. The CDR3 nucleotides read TGTGCCTGGCGCCTAGCGGTTTACAATGAGCAGTTCTTC.

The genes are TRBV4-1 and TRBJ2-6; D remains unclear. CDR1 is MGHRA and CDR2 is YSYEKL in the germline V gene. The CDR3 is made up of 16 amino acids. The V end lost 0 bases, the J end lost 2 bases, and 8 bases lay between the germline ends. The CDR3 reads CASSQDGAAGANVLTF. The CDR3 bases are TGCGCCAGCAGCCAAGATGGCGCGGCTGGGGCCAACGTCCTGACTTTC.

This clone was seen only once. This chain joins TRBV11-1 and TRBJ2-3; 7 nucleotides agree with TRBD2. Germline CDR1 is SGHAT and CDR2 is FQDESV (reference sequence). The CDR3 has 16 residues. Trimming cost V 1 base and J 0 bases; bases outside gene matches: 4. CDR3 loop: CASSLGLAVSTDTQYF. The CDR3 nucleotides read TGTGCCAGCAGCTTAGGGCTAGCGGTGAGCACAGATACGCAGTATTTT.

The CDR3 here is CASSLAPAGGNQPQHF. In DNA form, the CDR3 reads TGTGCCAGCAGTTTAGCGCCTGCGGGCGGCAATCAGCCCCAGCATTTT. The V and J genes are TRBV27 and TRBJ1-5; D not certain. The V and J ends lost 2 bases and 2 bases respectively, with 13 bases between them. Germline V lookup: CDR1 MNHEY, CDR2 SMNVEV (reference sequence). The CDR3 covers 16 residues.

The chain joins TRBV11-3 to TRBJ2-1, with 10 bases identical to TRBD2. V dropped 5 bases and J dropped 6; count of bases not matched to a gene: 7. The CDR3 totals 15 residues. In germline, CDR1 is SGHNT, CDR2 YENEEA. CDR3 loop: CASSAGLAAFNEQFF. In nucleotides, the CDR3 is TGTGCCAGCAGCGCTGGACTAGCGGCATTCAATGAGCAGTTCTTC.